Listed below are T cell receptor beta chains from one sample, sequenced in a study of T cell responses to AZD1222 COVID-19 vaccine. The protocol was immunoSEQ multiplex PCR, while the TCRdb copy is restricted to in-frame clones and leaves out a portion. The sample has approximately 77,000 clones, 80% to 95% seen once. The sample was peripheral blood, taken 28 days after the second AZD1222 dose. The receptors stem from an adult who received the AZD1222 COVID-19 vaccine. Both conserved end residues are part of each CDR3. Fields, in order: V gene, J gene, clone size, CDR3 protein. The size entry is marked missing in some rows and otherwise reads once, few, many or a size class.

TRBV25-1,TRBJ1-1,NA,CASSARGVTEAFF
TRBV19,TRBJ1-4,NA,CASSIWGRGEKLFF
TRBV11-3,TRBJ1-1,once,CASSLMGNEAFF
TRBV11-2,TRBJ1-6,once,CASSLPRLGGSPLHF
TRBV30,TRBJ1-5,NA,CAWSPGGAQPQHF
TRBV29-1,TRBJ1-3,few,CSVAGIAGNTIYF
TRBV28,TRBJ1-2,NA,CASSLSGRGTARIGTGYTF
TRBV11-2,TRBJ2-7,once,CASSLGPGPYEQYF
TRBV9,TRBJ1-1,NA,CASSVLVRTARWTEAFF
TRBV30,TRBJ2-7,NA,CAWSGTSPYEQYF
TRBV2,TRBJ2-5,NA,CASRSGRSQETQYF
TRBV21-1,TRBJ2-5,NA,CASSTYPKGASKEETQYF
TRBV19,TRBJ2-1,NA,CASSIDGTGSNEQFF
TRBV30,TRBJ1-6,NA,CAWIGQGASPLHF
TRBV9,TRBJ1-2,once,CASSVGGRDLGYGYTF
TRBV29-1,TRBJ2-2,NA,CSVDPGLAGTTGELFF
TRBV5-1,TRBJ1-1,NA,CASSNTGTGNTEAFF
TRBV12-3/TRBV12-4,TRBJ2-5,NA,CASSGTVQETQYF